The 19 T cell receptor beta chains below were found in one sample sequenced in a study of T-cell memory formation after mild COVID-19. TCRdb analysed the 5' RACE reads with MiXCR anew, one entry per CDR3 protein. This sample has 400,000 or so distinct CDR3 sequences, with around 20% found just once. Material for sequencing was PBMCs or a T cell subset sorted from them (not recorded which). The receptors were gathered from an adult woman who had mild COVID-19 (a few samples of this study predate the infection). Cell type and time point are not known.

This clonotype appeared a few times. V usage is TRBV4-2 and J usage is TRBJ2-1; 9 nucleotides agree with TRBD2. V was pared by 3 bases and J by 15 bases, with 6 bases of the junction left unmatched. This CDR3 is 12 amino acids long. Germline assignment: CDR1 LGHNA and CDR2 YNFKEQ. The CDR3: CASSHSSGNMFF. In nucleotides, the CDR3 is TGTGCCAGCAGCCATTCTAGCGGGAATATGTTCTTC.

The chain employs TRBV5-5 and TRBJ1-4, with D uncertain. Trimming took 4 bases from V and 4 from J, leaving 11 bases between them. The CDR3 sequence is 14 residues long. CDR1 and CDR2 (germline): SGHKS, YYEKEE (reference sequence). The chain's CDR3 is CASSAGGYNEKLFF. CDR3 in DNA: TGTGCCAGCAGCGCGGGCGGGTATAATGAAAAACTGTTTTTT.

This clonotype was counted only a few times. The V gene is TRBV7-9, the J gene TRBJ2-7; a possible D gene is TRBD2 (6 bases). Germline V CDR1 and CDR2: SEHNR, FQNEAQ (reference sequence). Trimming removed 3 bases at V and 2 bases at J, with 14 bases between. The CDR3 loop spans 15 amino acids. CDR3 in amino acids: CASSLREGVTYEQYF. Written as DNA, the CDR3 is TGTGCCAGCAGCTTGCGGGAAGGGGTTACCTACGAGCAGTACTTC.

The chain uses TRBV5-1 and TRBJ2-2; D gene uncertain. Germline CDR1 reads SGHRS; CDR2 reads YFSETQ. The V end lost 3 bases, the J end lost 4 bases, and 7 bases lay between the germline ends. CDR3 length: 13 amino acids. The CDR3 DNA follows: TGCGCCAGCAGCTGGCTTCCCACCGGGGAGCTGTTTTTT. Amino acid sequence: CASSWLPTGELFF.

The chain has TRBV12-3 or TRBV12-4 and TRBJ1-1; D is unclear. This CDR3 comprises 12 residues. The V and J ends lost 6 bases and 4 bases respectively, with 9 bases between them. The CDR3 loop is CASRYGTTEAFF. The CDR3 coding sequence is TGTGCCAGCAGATACGGTACCACTGAAGCTTTCTTT.

This clonotype has only a few counts. The chain recombines TRBV11-2 with TRBJ2-7, with TRBD2 matching 8 bases. Germline values: CDR1 SGHAT, CDR2 FQNNGV. The CDR3 length is 15 residues. The J segment lost 2 bases and the V segment lost 1 base, leaving 4 bases of the junction unmatched. The DNA of the CDR3 is TGTGCCAGCAGCTTAGCTAGCGGGTACGCCTACGAGCAGTACTTC. Amino acids: CASSLASGYAYEQYF.

The chain has TRBV5-4 and TRBJ2-1; 10 nucleotides agree with TRBD1. CDR1 and CDR2 (germline): SGHNT, YYREEE (reference sequence). The CDR3 has 14 amino acids. V was clipped by 6 bases and J by 8 bases; unmatched bases: 8. The CDR3 bases are TGTGCCAGCAAGGGGGACAGGGGACCCGATGAGCAGTTCTTC. Translated: CASKGDRGPDEQFF.

This clonotype appeared a few times. The chain carries TRBV2 and TRBJ2-4; no clear D. Germline V gives CDR1 SNHLY, CDR2 FYNNEI. Trimming removed 8 bases from V and 4 bases from J, with 15 bases in between. The CDR3 contains 14 residues. CDR3: CASEEVPKKNIQYF. The DNA of the CDR3 is TGTGCCAGCGAAGAGGTCCCAAAAAAAAACATTCAGTACTTC.

This chain links TRBV19 with TRBJ2-1, with D hard to call. With 1 base removed from V and 6 bases from J, the gap between germline ends came to 13 bases. The CDR3 runs 15 residues. Germline loops: CDR1 LNHDA, CDR2 SQIVND (reference sequence). The CDR3: CASSIAALRGNEQFF. The CDR3 region has the DNA TGTGCCAGTAGTATAGCGGCCCTTAGAGGCAATGAGCAGTTCTTC.

The chain recombines TRBV7-2 with TRBJ1-1, with a weak D call TRBD1 (6 bases). In germline, CDR1 is SGHTA, CDR2 FQGNSA. V dropped 5 bases and J dropped 10 bases, with 20 bases sitting between them. The CDR3 is made up of 14 amino acids. The CDR3 nucleotides are TGTGCCAGCAGCCGGTCGGGGGCAACTCTGGGAGCTTTCTTT. Its protein is CASSRSGATLGAFF.

V and J are TRBV7-9 and TRBJ2-5; a possible D gene is TRBD2 (6 bases). The germline CDR1 and CDR2 sequences are SEHNR and FQNEAQ (reference sequence). The CDR3 length is 13 residues. Trimming removed 5 bases from V and 5 bases from J, with 12 bases in between. The CDR3 protein is CASSPRLVETQYF. In nucleotides, the CDR3 is TGTGCCAGCAGCCCGAGACTAGTGGAGACCCAGTACTTC.

CDR3 sequence reads: CASSASGTGYYNEQFF. In DNA, the CDR3 is TGTGCCAGCTCAGCCTCCGGGACAGGGTACTACAATGAGCAGTTCTTC. The J gene is TRBJ2-1, the V gene TRBV18; 9 bases are shared with TRBD1. Looked up from germline, CDR1 is KGHSH and CDR2 is LQKENI. Trimming at V came to 5 bases and at J to 3 bases, leaving 8 bases not matched to a gene. The CDR3 covers 16 residues.

This clonotype occurred once. J is TRBJ1-5 and V is TRBV20-1, with a tentative D call TRBD1 (5 bases). Looked up from germline, CDR1 is DFQATT and CDR2 is SNEGSKA (reference sequence). The CDR3 spans 17 residues. The V end was cut by 5 bases, the J end by 2 bases, with 22 bases between. This CDR3 is CSAAAQKGVVGNQPQHF. CDR3 coding DNA: TGCAGTGCTGCGGCACAGAAAGGGGTAGTGGGCAATCAGCCCCAGCATTTT.

In its sample, this clonotype was seen a few times. The chain employs TRBV29-1 and TRBJ1-1; D is undetermined. The germline CDR1 and CDR2 sequences are SQVTM and ANQGSEA. The CDR3 totals 11 residues. Trimming cost V 4 bases and J 1 base, with 4 bases left between them. The CDR3 bases are TGCAGCGTTGTCCGGAACACTGAAGCTTTCTTT. Translated, it gives CSVVRNTEAFF.

This chain connects TRBV6-2 or TRBV6-3 to TRBJ2-7; 7 nucleotides line up with TRBD1. This CDR3 has 14 amino acids. The ends lost 8 bases at V and 3 bases at J; junction bases unmatched: 10. Germline lookup yields CDR1 MNHEY and CDR2 SVGEGT. CDR3 protein: CASGPRDRDYEQYF. The CDR3 region has the DNA TGTGCCAGCGGCCCCCGGGACAGAGACTACGAGCAGTACTTC.

This clonotype turned up a few times. In DNA form, the CDR3 reads TGTGCCACCAGTGATTTCGGGGTCGGGACAGGCTATGGCTACACCTTC. It specifies CATSDFGVGTGYGYTF. The chain links TRBV24-1 to TRBJ1-2, with 8 bases lining up with TRBD1. J gave up 4 bases and V 1 base, and 7 bases lay outside the gene matches. CDR1 and CDR2 from the germline V gene are KGHDR and SFDVKD. The CDR3 is 16 residues long.

Here the CDR3 reads CAISDSGALPNEQFF. Written as DNA, the CDR3 is TGTGCCATCAGTGACTCTGGGGCCCTTCCCAATGAGCAGTTCTTC. V is TRBV10-3 and J is TRBJ2-1, with D perhaps TRBD1 (5 bases). Germline V gives CDR1 ENHRY, CDR2 SYGVKD. V was trimmed by 3 bases and J by 6 bases, leaving 15 bases between them. The CDR3 totals 15 residues.

This clonotype was detected ten times or more. The CDR3 loop reads CASSQGYLGDTGELFF. The CDR3 region has the DNA TGTGCCAGCAGCCAAGGCTATCTGGGAGACACCGGGGAGCTGTTTTTT. The chain has TRBV3-1 and TRBJ2-2; a possible D gene is TRBD2 (5 bases). The CDR3 runs 16 residues. V was shortened by 1 base and J by 3 bases, with 12 bases between the two germline ends. Germline CDR1 and CDR2: LGHDT and YNNKEL (reference sequence).

The V call is TRBV13, the J call TRBJ1-2, with D uncertain. The V end lost 4 bases, the J end lost 3 bases, and 12 bases lay between the germline ends. The germline CDR1 and CDR2 sequences are PRHDT and FYEKMQ (reference sequence). The CDR3 consists of 14 residues. This CDR3 is CASSSQDTDYGYTF. The DNA for the CDR3 is TGTGCCAGCAGCTCCCAAGACACGGACTATGGCTACACCTTC. The full variable domain, with the rest looked up from reference TRBV13 and TRBJ1-2, is AAGVIQSPRHLIKEKRETATLKCYPIPRHDTVYWYQQGPGQDPQFLISFYEKMQSDKGSIPDRFSAQQFSDYHSELNMSSLELGDSALYFCASSSQDTDYGYTFGSGTRLTVV.